The entry that follows covers one T cell receptor (beta chain) sequence. Antigen: not known. These data belong to a study of cytomegalovirus exposure and HLA in healthy donors. Findings and caveats of the study: Overall, roughly 150 TCR beta chains were annotated as cytomegalovirus-associated. The finding came from a later analysis; first-cohort TCR clusters tended to co-occur in the 90 to 150 validation repertoires.

The protocol was immunoSEQ multiplex PCR, while the TCRdb copy is restricted to in-frame clones and leaves out a portion. Among 50,000 to 80,000 clones, roughly 89% were seen once, and the ten largest hold over 1.5%. CDR3 length: 14 residues. The V and J ends lost 5 bases and 6 bases, in that order; junction bases with no gene match: 3. Germline V gene sequence: CDR1 SSHAT, CDR2 FNYEAQ (reference sequence). Sequencing was carried out using PBMCs. The sequence derives from a woman younger than 30 in good health and CMV-seronegative. The gene calls are TRBV7-7 and TRBJ2-1; 11 nucleotides agree with TRBD2. DNA of the CDR3: TGTGCCAGCAGCACCGGGACTAGCGGCAATGAGCAGTTCTTC. It translates to CASSTGTSGNEQFF.